Listed below are T cell receptor beta chains from one sample, sequenced in a study of cytomegalovirus exposure and HLA in healthy donors. Using immunoSEQ multiplex PCR, the repertoire was profiled, and TCRdb retains in-frame clones only, with some absent. Of 110,000 to 150,000 clones in the sample, about 80% were seen once. Material for sequencing was PBMCs. These receptor sequences come from a woman aged 55-75 years in good health and CMV-seropositive. The CDR3 runs from the conserved cysteine through the conserved F or W. The order of the fields is V gene, J gene, CDR3 length, CDR3 protein.

v_call: TRBV7-9
j_call: TRBJ1-1
cdr3_length: 16
cdr3_aa: CASTKRRGQGLTEAFF

v_call: TRBV6-5
j_call: TRBJ1-4
cdr3_length: 14
cdr3_aa: CASANQGAGEKLFF

v_call: TRBV28
j_call: TRBJ2-7
cdr3_length: 14
cdr3_aa: CASREQGRVYEQYF

v_call: TRBV7-9
j_call: TRBJ2-7
cdr3_length: 14
cdr3_aa: CASSPPIEPWEQYF

v_call: TRBV27
j_call: TRBJ2-1
cdr3_length: 15
cdr3_aa: CASSRADSSYNEQFF

v_call: TRBV9
j_call: TRBJ2-2
cdr3_length: 14
cdr3_aa: CASNREVNTGELFF

v_call: TRBV29-1
j_call: TRBJ2-3
cdr3_length: 15
cdr3_aa: CSVVQLQDVTDTQYF

v_call: TRBV30
j_call: TRBJ1-5
cdr3_length: 14
cdr3_aa: CAWSGEGDNQPQHF

v_call: TRBV5-4
j_call: TRBJ2-1
cdr3_length: 14
cdr3_aa: CASSLLTGDNEQFF

v_call: TRBV10-3
j_call: TRBJ2-3
cdr3_length: 19
cdr3_aa: CAISEWASGSAHRTDTQYF

v_call: TRBV28
j_call: TRBJ2-1
cdr3_length: 14
cdr3_aa: CASGTTRSYNEQFF